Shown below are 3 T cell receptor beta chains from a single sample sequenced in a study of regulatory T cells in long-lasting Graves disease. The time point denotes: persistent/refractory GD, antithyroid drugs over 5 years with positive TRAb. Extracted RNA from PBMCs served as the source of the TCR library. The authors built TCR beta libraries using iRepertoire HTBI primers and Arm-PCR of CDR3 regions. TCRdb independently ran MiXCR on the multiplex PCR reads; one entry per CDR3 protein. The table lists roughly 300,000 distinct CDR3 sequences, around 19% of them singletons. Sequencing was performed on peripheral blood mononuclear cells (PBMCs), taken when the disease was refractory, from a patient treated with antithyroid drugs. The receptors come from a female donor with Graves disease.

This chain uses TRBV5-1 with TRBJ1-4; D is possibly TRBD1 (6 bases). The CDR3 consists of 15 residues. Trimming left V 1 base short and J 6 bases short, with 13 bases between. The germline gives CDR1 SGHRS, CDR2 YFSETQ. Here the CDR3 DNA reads TGCGCCAGCAGCTTGAGGGGGGGCGTTGATGAAAAACTGTTTTTT. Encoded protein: CASSLRGGVDEKLFF. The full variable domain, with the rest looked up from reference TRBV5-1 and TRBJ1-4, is KAGVTQTPRYLIKTRGQQVTLSCSPISGHRSVSWYQQTPGQGLQFLFEYFSETQRNKGNFPGRFSGRQFSNSRSEMNVSTLELGDSALYLCASSLRGGVDEKLFFGSGTQLSVL.

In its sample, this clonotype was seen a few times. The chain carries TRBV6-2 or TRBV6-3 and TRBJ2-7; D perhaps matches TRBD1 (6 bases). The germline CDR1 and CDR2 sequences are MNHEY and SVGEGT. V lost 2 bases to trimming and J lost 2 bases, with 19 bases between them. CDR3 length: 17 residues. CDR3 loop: CASSYPLQGYRTYEQYF. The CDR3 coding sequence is TGTGCCAGCAGTTACCCACTCCAGGGGTATAGGACCTACGAGCAGTACTTC.

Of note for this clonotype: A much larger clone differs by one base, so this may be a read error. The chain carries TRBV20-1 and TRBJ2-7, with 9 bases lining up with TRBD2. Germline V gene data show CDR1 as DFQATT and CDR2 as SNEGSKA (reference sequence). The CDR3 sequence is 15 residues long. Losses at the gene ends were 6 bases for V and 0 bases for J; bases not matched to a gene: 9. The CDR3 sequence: CSAIGLARYSYEQYF. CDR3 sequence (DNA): TGCAGTGCAATCGGACTAGCGAGATACTCCTACGAGCAGTACTTC.